Below are 20 T cell receptor beta chains sequenced from a single sample in a study of long-term antiretroviral therapy in people with HIV. Survey-level immunoSEQ v3.0 assays were run. Sequenced by immunoSEQ multiplex PCR; TCRdb stores in-frame clones only, minus some. Of some 18,000 clones detected, approximately 90% appear once; the ten largest clones hold more than 3.5%. The specimen comprised unsorted PBMCs, sampled 2.1 years after starting antiretroviral therapy. These receptors all come from a man aged 18 to 30 with HIV.

Worth noting for this clone: The junction shows a germline mismatch at one end, possibly a read error. V is TRBV7-9 and J is TRBJ1-3; D gene uncertain. This CDR3 region has 16 residues. Germline-derived CDR1 and CDR2 are SEHNR and FQNEAQ (reference sequence). This CDR3 is CVSSFEEDLNRNTIYF. CDR3 nucleotides: TGTGTCAGCAGCTTTGAGGAAGACCTTAATAGGAACACCATATATTTT.

This clone was detected only once. The chain recombines TRBV11-2 with TRBJ2-7; 8 positions match TRBD2. Germline assignment: CDR1 SGHAT and CDR2 FQNNGV. V shed 5 bases and J 4 bases; nucleotides not matched to a gene: 10. CDR3 length equals 15 residues. CDR3 amino acids: CASSQEVAGRYEQYF. The CDR3 DNA is TGTGCCAGCAGCCAGGAGGTAGCGGGACGTTACGAGCAGTACTTC.

The table lists this clone with a count of one. The rearrangement joins TRBV5-1 to TRBJ1-4; 7 nucleotides align to TRBD1. CDR1 and CDR2 (germline): SGHRS, YFSETQ. Unmatched junction bases numbered 6, after V lost 2 bases and J lost 8 bases. There are 14 residues in the CDR3. The CDR3 sequence: CASSLQGTGEKLFF. DNA for the CDR3: TGCGCCAGCAGCTTACAGGGGACGGGCGAAAAACTGTTTTTT.

The chain joins TRBV19 to TRBJ1-1; a possible D gene is TRBD1 (5 bases). Trimming took 9 bases from V and 4 from J, leaving 18 bases between them. CDR1 is LNHDA, CDR2 SQIVND, per germline (reference sequence). This CDR3 region has 14 residues. CDR3 DNA: TGTGCCAGCACCCTCGGGGGAACCGGCACTGAAGCTTTCTTT. Its protein is CASTLGGTGTEAFF.

The rearrangement uses TRBV4-1 and TRBJ1-5, with D perhaps TRBD1 (5 bases). The V gene lost 3 bases and the J gene lost 5 bases, with 14 bases spanning the gap. Per germline, CDR1 MGHRA and CDR2 YSYEKL. This CDR3 has 15 residues. CDR3 sequence (DNA): TGCGCCAGCAGCCAGACGGGGCAGCCCCATCAGCCCCAGCATTTT. Its translation is CASSQTGQPHQPQHF.

This chain uses TRBV19 with TRBJ2-7, with D perhaps matching TRBD2 (5 bases). Germline CDR1 and CDR2: LNHDA and SQIVND (reference sequence). The V gene lost 1 base and the J gene lost 3 bases, with 7 bases spanning the gap. The CDR3 runs to 13 residues. The DNA of the CDR3 is TGTGCCAGTAGTATAGGCCGGGGCTACGAGCAGTACTTC. Translating gives CASSIGRGYEQYF. Looking up the rest from reference TRBV19 and TRBJ2-7 gives the full variable domain: DGGITQSPKYLFRKEGQNVTLSCEQNLNHDAMYWYRQDPGQGLRLIYYSQIVNDFQKGDIAEGYSVSREKKESFPLTVTSAQKNPTAFYLCASSIGRGYEQYFGPGTRLTVT.

The chain carries TRBV27 and TRBJ2-6; weak D call: TRBD2 (5 bases). The CDR3 loop spans 15 amino acids. The germline CDR1 and CDR2 sequences are MNHEY and SMNVEV (reference sequence). V lost 3 bases, J lost 4 bases, and 10 bases lay in between. DNA for the CDR3: TGTGCCAGCAGTTTCTTCCGGGAAGGGGCCAACGTCCTGACTTTC. Its translation is CASSFFREGANVLTF.

This sequence joins TRBV2 and TRBJ1-1; D is unclear. The CDR3 runs to 13 residues. CDR1 is SNHLY, CDR2 FYNNEI, per germline. V lost 8 bases and J 2 bases, leaving 12 bases between the germline ends. The CDR3 DNA sequence: TGTGCCAGCGTCTTTGGGATAAACACTGAAGCTTTCTTT. Protein sequence: CASVFGINTEAFF.

This clone showed up just a few times. J is TRBJ1-1 and V is TRBV19; D might be TRBD1 (5 bases). The CDR3 consists of 14 residues. CDR1 is LNHDA, CDR2 SQIVND, per germline (reference sequence). V was pared by 2 bases and J by 3 bases, with 10 bases between. In DNA, the CDR3 is TGTGCCAGTAGTATAACAGGCTCAGACACTGAAGCTTTCTTT. Protein sequence: CASSITGSDTEAFF. The full variable domain, its missing parts supplied by reference TRBV19 and TRBJ1-1, is DGGITQSPKYLFRKEGQNVTLSCEQNLNHDAMYWYRQDPGQGLRLIYYSQIVNDFQKGDIAEGYSVSREKKESFPLTVTSAQKNPTAFYLCASSITGSDTEAFFGQGTRLTVV.

The CDR3 DNA is TGTGCCAGCAGCGTAATGGAGGGCCCAGAGACCCAGTACTTC. Translation: CASSVMEGPETQYF. The chain links TRBV9 to TRBJ2-5, with D possibly TRBD2 on 6 matching bases. CDR1 is SGDLS and CDR2 is YYNGEE in the germline V gene. CDR3 length equals 14 residues. The V and J ends lost 1 base and 4 bases respectively, with 11 bases between them. Supplemented by reference TRBV9 and TRBJ2-5, the full variable domain reads DSGVTQTPKHLITATGQRVTLRCSPRSGDLSVYWYQQSLDQGLQFLIQYYNGEERAKGNILERFSAQQFPDLHSELNLSSLELGDSALYFCASSVMEGPETQYFGPGTRLLVL.

The CDR3 nucleotides are TGTGCCAGCAACCCCGCAGGGTTCCACGAGCAGTACTTC. This translates into CASNPAGFHEQYF. J is TRBJ2-7 and V is TRBV5-6, with TRBD1 as a possible D gene (5 bases). V was cut by 6 bases and J by 5 bases, with 15 bases left in between. This CDR3 spans 13 amino acids. The germline V gene has CDR1 SGHDT and CDR2 YYEEEE.

J is TRBJ1-3 and V is TRBV6-5; D unclear. In germline, CDR1 is MNHEY, CDR2 SVGAGI. This CDR3 is built from 12 residues. Trimming removed 7 bases from V and 3 bases from J, with 7 bases in between. In nucleotides, the CDR3 is TGTGCCAGCACTAAAGATGGAAACACCATATATTTT. Translating gives CASTKDGNTIYF.

This clone showed up just once. The chain links TRBV2 to TRBJ2-7; 10 nucleotides agree with TRBD2. After removal of 6 bases from V and 1 base from J, the junction contained 6 bases not matched to a gene. The V gene's germline CDR1 is SNHLY and CDR2 FYNNEI. This CDR3 contains 15 residues. The CDR3 DNA is TGTGCCAGCAGGGCCACTAGCGGGGATTCCTACGAGCAGTACTTC. It specifies CASRATSGDSYEQYF. The full variable domain, with the rest looked up from reference TRBV2 and TRBJ2-7, is EPEVTQTPSHQVTQMGQEVILRCVPISNHLYFYWYRQILGQKVEFLVSFYNNEISEKSEIFDDQFSVERPDGSNFTLKIRSTKLEDSAMYFCASRATSGDSYEQYFGPGTRLTVT.

The chain employs TRBV27 and TRBJ1-1; D possibly corresponds to TRBD1 (6 bases). Germline values: CDR1 MNHEY, CDR2 SMNVEV (reference sequence). V was shortened by 9 bases and J by 6 bases, with 14 bases between the two germline ends. CDR3 length: 12 amino acids. CDR3 region: CARPHTGPEAFF. The CDR3 bases are TGTGCCAGACCACATACAGGGCCTGAAGCTTTCTTT.

CDR3 sequence: CASSPGGMNTEAFF. The CDR3 nucleotides read TGTGCCAGCAGCCCTGGGGGAATGAACACTGAAGCTTTCTTT. V gene TRBV9 combines with J gene TRBJ1-1; a possible D gene is TRBD1 (5 bases). The germline V gene encodes CDR1 SGDLS and CDR2 YYNGEE. There are 14 residues in the CDR3. V was pared by 4 bases and J by 0 bases, with 10 bases between.

CDR3 protein: CSADSIYGYTF. CDR3 in DNA: TGCAGTGCTGACAGTATCTATGGCTACACCTTC. The chain employs TRBV20-1 and TRBJ1-2; TRBD1 is a possible D gene (5 bases). CDR3 length: 11 residues. Trimming pared 5 bases from V and 4 bases from J, leaving 8 bases between. Germline CDR1 DFQATT, CDR2 SNEGSKA (reference sequence).

V usage is TRBV7-9 and J usage is TRBJ2-3; TRBD2 matches 9 bases. J gave up 3 bases and V 5 bases, and 9 bases lay outside the gene matches. From germline, CDR1 is SEHNR and CDR2 FQNEAQ (reference sequence). The CDR3 consists of 16 residues. This chain's CDR3 is CASSPRGSGGTDTQYF. The DNA of the CDR3 is TGTGCCAGCAGCCCTCGTGGTAGCGGGGGTACAGATACGCAGTATTTT.

The chain recombines TRBV13 with TRBJ1-1; D remains unclear. Germline V gene data show CDR1 as PRHDT and CDR2 as FYEKMQ (reference sequence). This CDR3 comprises 12 residues. Between the trimmed V and J ends, which lost 1 base and 6 bases, there was a span of 6 bases. CDR3 bases: TGTGCCAGCAGCTTAGTGGGCGCTGAAGCTTTCTTT. Encoded protein: CASSLVGAEAFF.

The chain carries TRBV5-8 and TRBJ1-4; 7 nucleotides line up with TRBD1. The CDR3 has 13 residues. J lost 10 bases, V lost 10 bases, and 13 bases had no gene match. Germline V gene lookup returns CDR1 SGHTS and CDR2 YDEGEE. The CDR3, as DNA: TGTGCCGGCTTACAAGACAGGGCCGGAAAACTGTTTTTT. This gives the protein CAGLQDRAGKLFF.

This clone was recorded once. V and J are TRBV11-2 and TRBJ1-5; tentative D call: TRBD1 (5 bases). CDR1 is SGHAT and CDR2 is FQNNGV in the germline V gene. The CDR3 runs 16 residues. Trimming cost V 5 bases and J 4 bases, with 18 bases left between them. CDR3 residues: CASSRTGEGRNQPQHF. Written as DNA, the CDR3 is TGTGCCAGCAGCCGTACTGGGGAGGGGCGGAATCAGCCCCAGCATTTT.